This section outlines one T cell receptor beta chain sequence together with its context. No antigen is known for it. Since a much larger clone is just one base distant, this may be a read error. The data belong to a study of tumor and adjacent non-tumor tissue in lung cancer. In the study overall: Aged about 31 to 76 years, patients included 10 men and about 5 women with stage I to III disease. Study-wide results and caveats: Significantly higher TCR diversity was found in tumor than normal lung.

TCRbeta libraries were built with three rounds of nested PCR, modified from ARM-PCR. From the multiplex PCR reads, TCRdb called clonotypes with MiXCR, one entry per CDR3 protein. The repertoire holds roughly 120,000 distinct CDR3 sequences, with about 65% as singletons. The template was RNA from unsorted bulk tissue. This non-tumor lung sample came from over 3 cm beyond the tumor edge. The TCR was taken from a man between 60 and 70 years old with non-small cell lung cancer. Sequenced sample: distant non-tumor lung tissue.

The CDR3 sequence: CASSSAPRLYTQYF. CDR3 nucleotide sequence: TGTGCCAGCAGCTCCGCCCCTAGACTATATACGCAGTATTTT. The V and J genes are TRBV11-2 and TRBJ2-3; D is perhaps TRBD2 (5 bases). In germline, CDR1 is SGHAT, CDR2 FQNNGV. The CDR3 is made up of 14 amino acids. The germline V and J ends were trimmed by 4 bases and 7 bases, with 15 bases remaining between them.